This T cell receptor beta chain was captured by sequencing in a study of cytomegalovirus exposure and HLA in healthy donors. Points from the study as a whole: Association of a missense DCLRE1C variant with TCR beta V- and J-gene trimming was reported in a later analysis. The majority of CMV-associated TCR beta chains were reported as apparently HLA-restricted in a later analysis. Earlier analysis looked at TCR beta V segments, and most were productive about 87% or about 30% of the time.

Primers included in the PCR were 60 Vbeta and 13 Jbeta primers. Assay: immunoSEQ multiplex PCR; the TCRdb copy retains only in-frame clones and omits some. This table has about 120,000 clones, around 72% appearing once. Comments on this clone: Its antigen is unidentified.

V shed 5 bases and J 0 bases; nucleotides not matched to a gene: 9. CDR1 and CDR2 from the germline V gene are SGHNT and YENEEA. This CDR3 is 16 amino acids long. Everyone who donated was a healthy bone marrow donor. Sequencing input: PBMCs. This chain connects TRBV11-3 to TRBJ2-5; TRBD1 aligns across 7 bases. The sequence derives from a man in his thirties or forties in good health and CMV-seronegative. Written as DNA, the CDR3 is TGTGCCAGCAGCGTTAGCCGACAGGGAGACCAAGAGACCCAGTACTTC. Its translation is CASSVSRQGDQETQYF.